Sequencing of this TCR beta chain was carried out in a study of vaccination effects on CD4 cells after COVID-19. General study points: Infection-derived and vaccine-derived clones contracted markedly late after vaccination.

V shed 4 bases and J 5 bases; nucleotides not matched to a gene: 8. The CDR3 covers 15 residues. In germline, CDR1 is KGHDR, CDR2 SFDVKD. TCRdb's table, derived via immunoSEQ multiplex PCR, lists solely in-frame clones and lacks some. This sample has 71,000 or so clones, with about 65% found just once. Worth noting for this clone: Its target is not known.

Peptide-pool stimulation followed by sequencing identified expanded antigen-specific CD4+ clonotypes in the ViraFEST assay. Having been cultured for roughly 11 days, the cells underwent CD4+ T cell isolation. Nucleocapsid antibodies stayed negative before and after vaccination, showing no earlier SARS-CoV-2 infection. The rearrangement links TRBV24-1 to TRBJ2-5; TRBD2 matches at 8 bases. This sequence originates from a human donor who received a COVID-19 vaccine. Sequencing was performed on CD4+ T cells from PBMCs cultured with HCoV-OC43 spike peptides, taken before COVID-19 vaccination. As to subset: HCoV-OC43 spike overlapping peptide pool stimulation. For the CDR3, the DNA is TGTGCCACCAGTGAGAACGGGGGGGCCAGGGAGACCCAGTACTTC. Translated: CATSENGGARETQYF.